These 3 T cell receptor beta chains share one sample of origin, sequenced in a study of CD8 T cells in Susac syndrome. Random hexamers primed reverse transcription of about 0.45 to 1 ug RNA. TCRdb redid the calling of the immunoSEQ multiplex PCR reads with MiXCR, one entry per CDR3 protein. The table has a few hundred thousand distinct CDR3 sequences, about 90% seen once. Sequencing was performed on CD8+ T cells from PBMCs. The receptors derive from a human donor with multiple sclerosis.

The V and J genes are TRBV27 and TRBJ2-2; D not certain. CDR3 length equals 14 residues. Germline V gives CDR1 MNHEY, CDR2 SMNVEV (reference sequence). V lost 0 bases and J 6 bases, leaving 8 bases between the germline ends. CDR3 amino acids: CASSLSVDPGELFF. The CDR3 nucleotides are TGTGCCAGCAGTTTATCGGTTGACCCCGGGGAGCTGTTTTTT.

This chain joins TRBV27 and TRBJ2-3; 7 bases map to TRBD2. The CDR3 length is 13 residues. V lost 3 bases to trimming and J lost 5 bases; unmatched junction nucleotides: 2. Germline V gene lookup returns CDR1 MNHEY and CDR2 SMNVEV (reference sequence). The CDR3 loop is CASSLIAGDTQYF. The CDR3 coding sequence is TGTGCCAGCAGTTTGATAGCGGGAGATACGCAGTATTTT.

The chain is built from TRBV5-4 and TRBJ2-1; a weak D match, TRBD1 (7 bases). The ends were cut back, 0 bases at V and 5 bases at J, with 21 bases in the middle. Per the germline V gene, CDR1 is SGHNT and CDR2 is YYREEE (reference sequence). The CDR3 covers 18 residues. The CDR3 sequence: CASSLGRGVLPGHNEQFF. The CDR3 nucleotides are TGTGCCAGCAGCTTGGGCAGGGGGGTTCTTCCCGGTCACAATGAGCAGTTCTTC. Full variable domain (rest looked up from reference TRBV5-4 and TRBJ2-1): ETGVTQSPTHLIKTRGQQVTLRCSSQSGHNTVSWYQQALGQGPQFIFQYYREEENGRGNFPPRFSGLQFPNYSSELNVNALELDDSALYLCASSLGRGVLPGHNEQFFGPGTRLTVL.